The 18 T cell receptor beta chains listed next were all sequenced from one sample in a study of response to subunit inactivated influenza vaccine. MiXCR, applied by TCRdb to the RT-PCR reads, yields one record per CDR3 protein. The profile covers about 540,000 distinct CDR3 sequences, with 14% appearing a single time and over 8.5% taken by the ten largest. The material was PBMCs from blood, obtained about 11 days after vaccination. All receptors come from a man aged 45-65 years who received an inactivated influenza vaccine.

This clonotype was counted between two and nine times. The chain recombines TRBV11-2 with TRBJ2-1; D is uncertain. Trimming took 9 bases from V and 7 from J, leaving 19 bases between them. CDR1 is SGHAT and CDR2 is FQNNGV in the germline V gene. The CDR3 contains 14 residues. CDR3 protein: CASQFGVIRNEQFF. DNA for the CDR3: TGTGCCAGTCAGTTTGGGGTTATACGGAATGAGCAGTTCTTC.

The CDR3 nucleotides read TGTGCCAGCAGCCAGACGTGGACTAGCGGCTACAATGAGCAGTTCTTC. This translates into CASSQTWTSGYNEQFF. The genes are TRBV3-1 and TRBJ2-1; the match to TRBD2 covers 10 bases. V lost 3 bases and J lost 3; bases outside the gene matches: 5. CDR1 is LGHDT, CDR2 YNNKEL, per germline (reference sequence). This CDR3 contains 16 residues.

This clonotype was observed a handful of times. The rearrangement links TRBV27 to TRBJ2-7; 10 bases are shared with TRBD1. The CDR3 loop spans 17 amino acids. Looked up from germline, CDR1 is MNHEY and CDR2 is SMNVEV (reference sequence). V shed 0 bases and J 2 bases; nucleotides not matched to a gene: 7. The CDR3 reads CASSLSRRDRGPYEQYF. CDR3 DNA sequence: TGTGCCAGCAGTTTATCCCGCCGGGACAGGGGACCCTACGAGCAGTACTTC.

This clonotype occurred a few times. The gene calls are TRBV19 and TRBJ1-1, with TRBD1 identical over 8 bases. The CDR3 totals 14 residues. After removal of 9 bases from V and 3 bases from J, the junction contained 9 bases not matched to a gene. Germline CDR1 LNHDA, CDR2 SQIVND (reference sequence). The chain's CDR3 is CASAWTGMDTEAFF. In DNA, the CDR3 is TGTGCCAGCGCATGGACAGGGATGGACACTGAAGCTTTCTTT. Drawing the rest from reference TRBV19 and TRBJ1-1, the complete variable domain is DGGITQSPKYLFRKEGQNVTLSCEQNLNHDAMYWYRQDPGQGLRLIYYSQIVNDFQKGDIAEGYSVSREKKESFPLTVTSAQKNPTAFYLCASAWTGMDTEAFFGQGTRLTVV.

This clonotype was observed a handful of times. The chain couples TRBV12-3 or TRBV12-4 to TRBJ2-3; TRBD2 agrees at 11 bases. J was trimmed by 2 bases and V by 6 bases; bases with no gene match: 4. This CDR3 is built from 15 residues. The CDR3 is CASSTSGGVTDTQYF. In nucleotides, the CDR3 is TGTGCCAGCAGCACTAGCGGGGGAGTCACAGATACGCAGTATTTT.

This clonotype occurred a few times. The CDR3 sequence: CASSLDTGLSYEQYF. Written as DNA, the CDR3 is TGTGCCAGCAGCTTAGATACAGGGCTCTCCTACGAGCAGTACTTC. This rearrangement joins TRBV7-2 to TRBJ2-7; D is perhaps TRBD1 (6 bases). CDR1 is SGHTA, CDR2 FQGNSA, per germline. The CDR3 is 15 amino acids. V was trimmed by 1 base and J by 0 bases, leaving 10 bases between them.

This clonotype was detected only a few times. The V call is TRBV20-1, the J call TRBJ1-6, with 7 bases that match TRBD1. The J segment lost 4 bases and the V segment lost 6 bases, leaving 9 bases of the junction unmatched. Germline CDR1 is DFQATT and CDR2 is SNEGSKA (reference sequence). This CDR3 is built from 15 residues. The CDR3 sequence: CSARQDRAYNSPLHF. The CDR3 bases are TGCAGTGCGCGTCAAGACAGGGCTTATAATTCACCCCTCCACTTT.

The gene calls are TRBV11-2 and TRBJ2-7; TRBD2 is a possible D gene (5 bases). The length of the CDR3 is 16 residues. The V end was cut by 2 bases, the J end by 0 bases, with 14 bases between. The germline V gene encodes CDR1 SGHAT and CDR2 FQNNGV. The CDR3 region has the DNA TGTGCCAGCAGCTTATTAGTAGGCGGGTACTCCTACGAGCAGTACTTC. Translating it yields CASSLLVGGYSYEQYF. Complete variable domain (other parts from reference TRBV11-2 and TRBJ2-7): EAGVAQSPRYKIIEKRQSVAFWCNPISGHATLYWYQQILGQGPKLLIQFQNNGVVDDSQLPKDRFSAERLKGVDSTLKIQPAKLEDSAVYLCASSLLVGGYSYEQYFGPGTRLTVT.

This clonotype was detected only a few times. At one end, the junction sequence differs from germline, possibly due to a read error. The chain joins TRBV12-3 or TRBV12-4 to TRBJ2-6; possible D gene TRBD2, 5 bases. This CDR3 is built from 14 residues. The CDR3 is CASRLGSGANVLTF. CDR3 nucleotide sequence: TGTGCCAGCAGGTTAGGGAGTGGGGCCAACGTCCTGACTTTC.

The chain's CDR3 is CASSLGQGTSEQYF. DNA for the CDR3: TGTGCCAGCAGCTTAGGCCAGGGTACGAGCGAGCAGTACTTC. J is TRBJ2-7 and V is TRBV7-9, with D maybe TRBD1 (5 bases). V lost 1 base and J 6 bases, leaving 13 bases between the germline ends. The CDR3 has 14 amino acids. The germline CDR1 and CDR2 sequences are SEHNR and FQNEAQ (reference sequence).

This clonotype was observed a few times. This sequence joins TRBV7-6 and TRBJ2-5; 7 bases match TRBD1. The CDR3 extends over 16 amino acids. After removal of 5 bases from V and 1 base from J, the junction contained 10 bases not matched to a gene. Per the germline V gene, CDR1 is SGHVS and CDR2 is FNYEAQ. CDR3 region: CASSRPTTGFQETQYF. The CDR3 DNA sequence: TGTGCCAGCAGCAGACCAACGACAGGGTTCCAAGAGACCCAGTACTTC.

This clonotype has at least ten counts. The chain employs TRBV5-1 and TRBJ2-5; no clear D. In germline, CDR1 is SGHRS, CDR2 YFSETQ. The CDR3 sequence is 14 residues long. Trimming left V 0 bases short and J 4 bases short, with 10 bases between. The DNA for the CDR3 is TGCGCCAGCAGCTTGGATCAGCCCCGAGAGACCCAGTACTTC. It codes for CASSLDQPRETQYF.

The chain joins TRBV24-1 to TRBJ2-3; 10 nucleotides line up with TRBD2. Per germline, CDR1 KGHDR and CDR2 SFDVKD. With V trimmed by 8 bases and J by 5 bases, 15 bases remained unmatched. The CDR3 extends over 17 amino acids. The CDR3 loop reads CATKSESGRAGEDTQYF. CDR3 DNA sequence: TGTGCCACCAAAAGTGAAAGCGGGAGGGCCGGTGAAGATACGCAGTATTTT.

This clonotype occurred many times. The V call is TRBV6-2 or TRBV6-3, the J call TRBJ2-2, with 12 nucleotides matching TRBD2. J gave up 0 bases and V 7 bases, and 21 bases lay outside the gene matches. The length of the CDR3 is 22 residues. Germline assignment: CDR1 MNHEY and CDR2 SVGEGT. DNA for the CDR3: TGTGCCAGCAACCAACGCGCTGGGCTAGCGGGAGGGGTCCACGCGAACACCGGGGAGCTGTTTTTT. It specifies CASNQRAGLAGGVHANTGELFF.

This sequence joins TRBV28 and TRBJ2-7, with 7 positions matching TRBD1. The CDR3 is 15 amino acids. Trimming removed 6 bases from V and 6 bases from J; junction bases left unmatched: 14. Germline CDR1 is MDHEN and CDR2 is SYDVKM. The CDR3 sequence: CASRRDRDRVGEQYF. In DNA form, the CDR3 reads TGTGCCAGCAGACGAGACCGGGACAGAGTAGGCGAGCAGTACTTC.

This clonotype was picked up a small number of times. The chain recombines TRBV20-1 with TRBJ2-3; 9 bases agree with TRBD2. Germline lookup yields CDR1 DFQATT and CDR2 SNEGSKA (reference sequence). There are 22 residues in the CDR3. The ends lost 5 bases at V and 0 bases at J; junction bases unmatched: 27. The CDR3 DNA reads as TGCAGTGCTCTCGCGGGATTTCGACTAGCGGAAGGAGGTAGTGGGAGCACAGATACGCAGTATTTT. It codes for CSALAGFRLAEGGSGSTDTQYF.

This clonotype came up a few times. The chain's CDR3 is CAISEPGLASGELFF. CDR3 coding DNA: TGTGCCATCAGTGAGCCGGGACTAGCTTCCGGGGAGCTGTTTTTT. V usage is TRBV10-3 and J usage is TRBJ2-2; 9 bases line up with TRBD2. CDR1 and CDR2 from the germline V gene are ENHRY and SYGVKD. CDR3 length: 15 residues. V shed 2 bases, J shed 6 bases, and the junction held 4 bases outside the gene matches.

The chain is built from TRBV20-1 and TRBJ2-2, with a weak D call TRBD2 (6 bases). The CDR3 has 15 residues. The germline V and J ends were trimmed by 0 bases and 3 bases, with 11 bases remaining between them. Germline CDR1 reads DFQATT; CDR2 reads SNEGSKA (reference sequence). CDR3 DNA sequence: TGCAGTGCTAGAGACCGTCGGGGGTACACCGGGGAGCTGTTTTTT. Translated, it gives CSARDRRGYTGELFF.